The 18 T cell receptor beta chains presented below share a single source sample, sequenced in a study of shared T cell receptors in the human thymus. Sequencing was performed with immunoSEQ multiplex PCR; in TCRdb, only in-frame clones are kept and a portion is missing. The sample has 450,000 to 650,000 clones, more than 75% seen once. The data were also submitted as part of a second study, on human thymus T cells.

The sample was thymocytes. The receptors originated from a boy younger than two with a congenital heart defect.

This clone was seen only a few times. The chain is built from TRBV4-1 and TRBJ1-5; a possible D gene is TRBD1 (5 bases). Trimming took 2 bases from V and 6 from J, leaving 11 bases between them. Looked up from germline, CDR1 is MGHRA and CDR2 is YSYEKL. The length of the CDR3 is 14 residues. The chain's CDR3 is CASSQRREAQPQHF. The CDR3 DNA sequence: TGCGCCAGCAGCCAACGCAGGGAGGCTCAGCCCCAGCATTTT.

This chain links TRBV5-4 with TRBJ1-1, with D perhaps matching TRBD1 (5 bases). This CDR3 is built from 17 residues. V gave up 4 bases and J gave up 5 bases, with 24 bases separating them. Germline CDR1 SGHNT, CDR2 YYREEE (reference sequence). The CDR3 loop reads CASSRKPRGFGDTEAFF. The CDR3 region has the DNA TGTGCCAGCAGCCGAAAACCGCGGGGGTTCGGGGATACTGAAGCTTTCTTT.

The chain uses TRBV25-1 and TRBJ1-3; a possible D gene is TRBD1 (5 bases). Between the trimmed V and J ends, which lost 8 bases and 0 bases, there was a span of 14 bases. This CDR3 contains 15 residues. Germline CDR1 and CDR2: MGHDK and SYGVNS. As DNA, the CDR3 is TGTGCCAGCTTACTCACAGGCAGCTCTGGAAACACCATATATTTT. Translated: CASLLTGSSGNTIYF. Complete variable domain (other parts from reference TRBV25-1 and TRBJ1-3): EADIYQTPRYLVIGTGKKITLECSQTMGHDKMYWYQQDPGMELHLIHYSYGVNSTEKGDLSSESTVSRIRTEHFPLTLESARPSHTSQYLCASLLTGSSGNTIYFGEGSWLTVV.

The chain joins TRBV4-2 to TRBJ2-1; 8 bases are a match to TRBD2. This CDR3 contains 16 residues. V was clipped by 0 bases and J by 6 bases; unmatched bases: 7. In germline, CDR1 is LGHNA, CDR2 YNFKEQ. CDR3 DNA sequence: TGTGCCAGCAGCCAAGAGGCCGGGACTAGGACCAATGAGCAGTTCTTC. The encoded protein is CASSQEAGTRTNEQFF.

V usage is TRBV11-2 and J usage is TRBJ1-1, with D unresolved. With 2 bases removed from V and 1 base from J, the gap between germline ends came to 14 bases. The CDR3 covers 16 residues. Germline V gene sequence: CDR1 SGHAT, CDR2 FQNNGV. The CDR3 DNA reads as TGTGCCAGCAGCTTACAGGACTATTCCGGGAACACTGAAGCTTTCTTT. It yields the protein CASSLQDYSGNTEAFF.

The chain uses TRBV18 and TRBJ2-1; possibly TRBD1 for D (6 bases). The V end lost 2 bases, the J end lost 8 bases, and 13 bases lay between the germline ends. The CDR3 contains 14 residues. Germline V gene lookup returns CDR1 KGHSH and CDR2 LQKENI. The CDR3 loop is CASSPGQGMYEQFF. CDR3 DNA: TGTGCCAGCTCACCAGGGCAGGGGATGTATGAGCAGTTCTTC.

This chain links TRBV11-2 with TRBJ2-7, with 8 bases matching TRBD2. The germline gives CDR1 SGHAT, CDR2 FQNNGV. Unmatched junction bases numbered 6, after V lost 4 bases and J lost 10 bases. The CDR3 length is 12 residues. This CDR3 is CASSSPGGQQYF. CDR3 DNA sequence: TGTGCCAGCAGCTCCCCGGGGGGGCAACAGTACTTC.

The chain joins TRBV13 to TRBJ1-1, with D possibly TRBD1 on 6 matching bases. The V gene's germline CDR1 is PRHDT and CDR2 FYEKMQ (reference sequence). The CDR3 runs 16 residues. V was clipped by 7 bases and J by 5 bases, with 23 bases between them. The CDR3 protein is CASIQTSDSPGTEAFF. The CDR3 nucleotides read TGTGCCAGCATCCAAACCTCGGACAGCCCTGGGACTGAAGCTTTCTTT. The full variable domain, completed using reference TRBV13 and TRBJ1-1, is AAGVIQSPRHLIKEKRETATLKCYPIPRHDTVYWYQQGPGQDPQFLISFYEKMQSDKGSIPDRFSAQQFSDYHSELNMSSLELGDSALYFCASIQTSDSPGTEAFFGQGTRLTVV.

As DNA, the CDR3 is TGTGCCAGCAGATCCGGGACAGGGGTGGCCGGGGAGCTGTTTTTT. Encoded protein: CASRSGTGVAGELFF. The rearrangement uses TRBV2 and TRBJ2-2, with 10 bases aligning to TRBD1. The CDR3 has 15 residues. Trimming removed 6 bases from V and 6 bases from J; junction bases left unmatched: 7. Germline values: CDR1 SNHLY, CDR2 FYNNEI.

The rearrangement joins TRBV5-5 to TRBJ2-3; 8 nucleotides match TRBD1. V lost 4 bases to trimming and J lost 3 bases; unmatched junction nucleotides: 4. CDR1 SGHKS and CDR2 YYEKEE come from the germline V gene (reference sequence). The CDR3 is made up of 14 amino acids. The CDR3 sequence: CASSGQGRTDTQYF. CDR3 bases: TGTGCCAGCAGCGGACAGGGAAGGACAGATACGCAGTATTTT.

V and J are TRBV2 and TRBJ2-1; 9 nucleotides line up with TRBD2. V lost 3 bases, J lost 6 bases, and 9 bases stayed unmatched. CDR3 length equals 16 residues. Per the germline V gene, CDR1 is SNHLY and CDR2 is FYNNEI. The CDR3 protein is CASSDEGKTSGNEQFF. CDR3 DNA: TGTGCCAGCAGTGACGAGGGGAAGACTAGCGGCAATGAGCAGTTCTTC.

This clone was seen only once. This chain connects TRBV2 to TRBJ2-5; 11 bases map to TRBD2. The CDR3 length is 16 residues. V shed 6 bases and J 2 bases; nucleotides not matched to a gene: 8. CDR1 and CDR2 (germline): SNHLY, FYNNEI. CDR3 residues: CASSPTSGSSQETQYF. The DNA for the CDR3 is TGTGCCAGCAGCCCTACTAGCGGGAGTTCTCAAGAGACCCAGTACTTC.

This clone was seen only a few times. V gene TRBV5-1 combines with J gene TRBJ2-7; 10 bases match TRBD2. J lost 5 bases, V lost 4 bases, and 15 bases had no gene match. The CDR3 is 17 residues long. Germline CDR1 is SGHRS and CDR2 is YFSETQ. CDR3 region: CASSGRPLAGVIHEQYF. The CDR3 DNA is TGCGCCAGCAGCGGACGACCTCTAGCGGGAGTCATACACGAGCAGTACTTC.

The chain has TRBV5-1 and TRBJ1-2; D is unresolved. This CDR3 has 16 residues. Trimming pared 4 bases from V and 4 bases from J, leaving 20 bases between. In germline, CDR1 is SGHRS, CDR2 YFSETQ. CDR3 region: CASSPGLRDGVYGYTF. The CDR3 nucleotides are TGCGCCAGCAGCCCTGGACTTCGCGACGGGGTCTATGGCTACACCTTC.

The chain is built from TRBV29-1 and TRBJ1-3; 10 bases line up with TRBD1. This CDR3 spans 16 amino acids. Germline V lookup: CDR1 SQVTM, CDR2 ANQGSEA. After removal of 4 bases from V and 2 bases from J, the junction contained 8 bases not matched to a gene. The chain's CDR3 is CSVALTTGGPGNTIYF. The CDR3 coding sequence is TGCAGCGTTGCGCTCACGACAGGGGGCCCTGGAAACACCATATATTTT.

The rearrangement links TRBV7-9 to TRBJ2-1, with D possibly TRBD2 on 5 matching bases. CDR1 and CDR2 from the germline V gene are SEHNR and FQNEAQ (reference sequence). CDR3 length equals 17 residues. Trimming took off 5 bases at V and 0 bases at J, with 17 bases between the two ends. CDR3 DNA sequence: TGTGCCAGCAGCCTTTACGGGGTACTGCACTCCTACAATGAGCAGTTCTTC. This codes for CASSLYGVLHSYNEQFF.

The chain recombines TRBV4-1 with TRBJ2-2; no definite D call. The CDR3 sequence is 13 residues long. CDR1 and CDR2 (germline): MGHRA, YSYEKL. Trimming removed 1 base from V and 5 bases from J, with 5 bases in between. CDR3 sequence reads: CASSQVRTGELFF. Here the CDR3 DNA reads TGCGCCAGCAGCCAAGTTAGAACCGGGGAGCTGTTTTTT.

This sequence joins TRBV12-5 and TRBJ1-1, with 8 bases aligning to TRBD1. The length of the CDR3 is 16 residues. V lost 1 base, J lost 0 bases, and 4 bases stayed unmatched. Per germline, CDR1 LGHNT and CDR2 FRNRAP. The CDR3 bases are TGTGCTAGTGGTTTGGGGGGACAGGACCTGAACACTGAAGCTTTCTTT. Protein product: CASGLGGQDLNTEAFF.